Reported below is one T cell receptor (beta chain). No antigen is known for it. It has no much larger one-base neighbor in the sample; base qualities were not kept. TCRbeta CDR3 regions were amplified from genomic DNA using the immunoSEQ Assay, a bias-controlled multiplex PCR. The study's processing was this. Nucleated cell counts per sample were estimated from amplification of reference gene primers within the assay. To quantify the absolute abundance of each unique TCRbeta CDR3 rearrangement, sequence reads were collapsed and filtered. For each sample, productive Simpson clonality was calculated as the square root of Simpson's diversity index over productive rearrangements. This is the immuneACCESS table as TCRdb keeps it, with only in-frame sequences that have V and J called. A part of the clones is gone; compared with another copy, unresolved V genes explain less than half, and the rest is unexplained. V, J and clone size derive from that table, while D and trimming were established from the DNA sequence. The sample contains around 290,000 clones, 85% to 90% of them found a single time. About 4.6% of the sample is taken by the ten largest.

The sample originates from a study of blood T cell repertoires in COVID-19 (TCRdb year 2020). At the level of the whole study: Collaborator samples came from the United States, Italy and Spain and covered acute and convalescent phases of COVID-19. The prospective study material was composed of cDNA or gDNA derived from T cells, B-cell-depleted T cells, or PBMCs. Deeply sampled blood TCRbeta repertoires from subjects exposed to, actively infected with, or recovered from COVID-19 were included in the dataset. The repertoires were released in a freely available public database intended as a resource for research on the immune response to SARS-CoV-2. The samples were drawn from two sources: the first 160 participants of the ongoing ImmuneRACE study, and fewer than 1,500 subjects contributed by 6 global collaborators. A de-identified subject ID, COVID-19 status, age in years and sex were almost always included in the sample metadata. HLA class I and class II types, where available, came from metadata supplied by the sample provider rather than from assay-based typing.

Findings and caveats that apply to the study as a whole: Clinical and demographic metadata were provided uncurated, with the amount varying by source and participant.

CDR1 and CDR2, per the germline V gene, are KGHSH and LQKENI. Here V drops 10 bases and J drops 4 bases, and the junction holds 5 bases not matched to any gene. The CDR3 spans 13 residues, from the cysteine through the phenylalanine. Left in the record is the CDR3 DNA by itself, 39 bases read in frame from the first base. Collaborating institutions collected whole blood in K2EDTA tubes following their own protocols. For TCRbeta analysis, collaborator samples were shipped as frozen whole blood, as isolated PBMCs, or as DNA extracted from either sample type. The sequence came from a man aged 35 to 55 with acute or convalescent COVID-19. Sequenced input: peripheral blood. In this chain, TRBV18 is recombined with TRBJ1-3, with 9 bases matching TRBD1. The CDR3 region has the sequence CATGQGSGNTIYF. The sequence in DNA is TGTGCCACGGGACAGGGCTCCGGAAACACCATATATTTT. The entire variable domain, with the stretches around the CDR3 drawn from the reference TRBV18 and TRBJ1-3 proteins, is NAGVMQNPRHLVRRRGQEARLRCSPMKGHSHVYWYRQLPEEGLKFMVYLQKENIIDESGMPKERFSAEFPKEGPSILRIQQVVRGDSAAYFCATGQGSGNTIYFGEGSWLTVV.